This T cell receptor beta chain was identified during a study of blood T cell repertoires in COVID-19. The CDR3 contains 15 residues. Germline V CDR1 and CDR2: SGHVS, FNYEAQ. The junction had 4 bases not matched to a gene; V was cut back by 1 base and J by 3 bases. Clones were sequenced by immunoSEQ multiplex PCR, and TCRdb holds only the in-frame ones, with some missing. The sample includes about 140,000 clones, over 75% of them seen just once. The V and J genes are TRBV7-6 and TRBJ2-7, with 9 bases fitting TRBD2. The source material was PBMCs or T cells enriched from blood (not recorded which). The sequence came from a man in his fifties or sixties in a cohort exposed to, infected with or recovered from COVID-19 (not recorded which). The CDR3 nucleotides read TGTGCCAGCAGCTTAGGCGGGGGGGCCCACTACGAGCAGTACTTC. Translation gives CASSLGGGAHYEQYF. The full variable domain, its missing parts supplied by reference TRBV7-6 and TRBJ2-7, is GAGVSQSPRYKVTKRGQDVALRCDPISGHVSLYWYRQALGQGPEFLTYFNYEAQQDKSGLPNDRFSAERPEGSISTLTIQRTEQRDSAMYRCASSLGGGAHYEQYFGPGTRLTVT.